One sample yielded the 21 T cell receptor beta chains listed below, sequenced in a study of radiation and T cells in renal cell carcinoma. Repertoires were generated with immunoSEQ multiplex PCR, while TCRdb's copy carries only in-frame clones and drops some. Of some 75,000 clones in the sample, 82% were seen once. Specified time point: blood 2 weeks post-SBRT. Treatment in this sample: 15 Gy SBRT to primary tumor, nephrectomy 4 weeks later. Sequenced here: blood, sampled from a patient whose treatment included radiotherapy and nephrectomy. Receptor source: a man in his 60s with renal cell carcinoma.

The count of this clone is one. This sequence joins TRBV28 and TRBJ2-7, with D tentatively TRBD2 (5 bases). This CDR3 is 14 amino acids long. The germline V gene encodes CDR1 MDHEN and CDR2 SYDVKM. V lost 2 bases, J lost 2 bases, and 10 bases lay in between. The CDR3 DNA is TGTGCCAGCAGTTTAGGCGGGTCCGCCTACGAGCAGTACTTC. As protein: CASSLGGSAYEQYF.

This clone was observed a single time. The chain links TRBV6-1 to TRBJ2-7; TRBD2 might be the D (5 bases). The germline V gene encodes CDR1 MNHNS and CDR2 SASEGT. The CDR3 consists of 17 residues. Trimming left V 1 base short and J 7 bases short, with 23 bases between. CDR3: CASSEEGPGLTFGEQYF. The CDR3, as DNA: TGTGCCAGCAGTGAAGAGGGCCCAGGACTCACCTTCGGGGAGCAGTACTTC.

The rearrangement links TRBV5-4 to TRBJ1-2; 8 bases line up with TRBD1. The CDR3 length is 14 residues. CDR1 is SGHNT, CDR2 YYREEE, per germline (reference sequence). V lost 4 bases, J lost 5 bases, and 7 bases stayed unmatched. CDR3 coding DNA: TGTGCCAGCAGCCCCGGGACAGGACTTTATGGCTACACCTTC. Translated, it gives CASSPGTGLYGYTF.

The chain is built from TRBV5-4 and TRBJ1-3; 8 nucleotides match TRBD1. This CDR3 has 15 residues. V trimming: 4 bases; J trimming: 0 bases; junction bases outside the gene matches: 3. Germline values: CDR1 SGHNT, CDR2 YYREEE (reference sequence). This CDR3 reads CASSPGTGSGNTIYF. The DNA for the CDR3 is TGTGCCAGCAGCCCGGGGACAGGCTCTGGAAACACCATATATTTT. Full variable domain (missing parts from reference TRBV5-4 and TRBJ1-3): ETGVTQSPTHLIKTRGQQVTLRCSSQSGHNTVSWYQQALGQGPQFIFQYYREEENGRGNFPPRFSGLQFPNYSSELNVNALELDDSALYLCASSPGTGSGNTIYFGEGSWLTVV.

V gene TRBV11-2 combines with J gene TRBJ1-2; D is uncertain. The CDR3 totals 13 residues. Trimming left V 5 bases short and J 5 bases short, with 12 bases between. Germline V gene sequence: CDR1 SGHAT, CDR2 FQNNGV. The CDR3, as DNA: TGTGCCAGCAGCCGGGAGGGAGGGTATGGCTACACCTTC. This gives the protein CASSREGGYGYTF.

The V and J genes are TRBV6-4 and TRBJ2-7, with D perhaps being TRBD1 or TRBD2 (7 bases each). The CDR3 is 16 amino acids. V was pared by 3 bases and J by 5 bases, with 20 bases between. The germline gives CDR1 MRHNA, CDR2 SNTAGT. The CDR3 sequence is CASSERPREGADEQYF. The CDR3 coding sequence is TGTGCCAGCAGTGAGCGACCGAGGGAGGGGGCCGACGAGCAGTACTTC.

This chain uses TRBV19 with TRBJ2-1; 11 bases line up with TRBD1. The trim removed 5 bases at V and 9 bases at J, leaving 9 bases unmatched. CDR3 length: 15 residues. In germline, CDR1 is LNHDA, CDR2 SQIVND (reference sequence). The CDR3 region has the DNA TGTGCCAGTAGTCTTCGGACAGGGGGCTGGGGTGAGCAGTTCTTC. It specifies CASSLRTGGWGEQFF.

The chain employs TRBV10-1 and TRBJ2-3, with 10 bases matching TRBD2. Unmatched junction bases numbered 9, after V lost 5 bases and J lost 4 bases. CDR1 is WNHNN and CDR2 is SYGVQD in the germline V gene (reference sequence). The CDR3 runs to 16 residues. CDR3 amino acids: CASSPRVAGGPDTQYF. Written as DNA, the CDR3 is TGCGCCAGCAGTCCCCGGGTAGCGGGAGGTCCAGATACGCAGTATTTT.

This chain connects TRBV27 to TRBJ2-2; D uncertain. This CDR3 is 15 amino acids long. Deletions cut 4 bases from V and 0 bases from J, with 9 bases between. The germline gives CDR1 MNHEY, CDR2 SMNVEV (reference sequence). The CDR3 here is CASSSALANTGELFF. CDR3 sequence (DNA): TGTGCCAGCAGTTCTGCCCTCGCGAACACCGGGGAGCTGTTTTTT.

The chain carries TRBV28 and TRBJ2-1, with 14 bases fitting TRBD2. Losses at the gene ends were 5 bases for V and 0 bases for J; bases not matched to a gene: 15. Germline V CDR1 and CDR2: MDHEN, SYDVKM. The CDR3 loop spans 21 amino acids. CDR3 sequence (DNA): TGTGCCAGCAGTCCTTACCCGCCGGGACTAGCGGGAGAGAGCTCCTACAATGAGCAGTTCTTC. It is translated as CASSPYPPGLAGESSYNEQFF.

The chain is built from TRBV7-2 and TRBJ2-3, with D unresolved. This CDR3 is 14 amino acids long. Germline V gene sequence: CDR1 SGHTA, CDR2 FQGNSA. V gave up 0 bases and J gave up 2 bases, with 6 bases separating them. The CDR3 reads CASSLAGDTDTQYF. CDR3 nucleotides: TGTGCCAGCAGCTTAGCGGGTGACACAGATACGCAGTATTTT.

The chain uses TRBV30 and TRBJ2-1; weak D call: TRBD2 (6 bases). Trimming took 4 bases from V and 0 from J, leaving 10 bases between them. CDR1 is GTSNPN and CDR2 is SVGIG in the germline V gene (reference sequence). The CDR3 contains 14 residues. The CDR3 protein is CAWTRGSSYNEQFF. The CDR3 DNA reads TGTGCCTGGACGCGGGGTAGCTCCTACAATGAGCAGTTCTTC.

The chain couples TRBV7-2 to TRBJ2-3; 8 nucleotides line up with TRBD1. The length of the CDR3 is 14 residues. J lost 6 bases, V lost 5 bases, and 7 bases had no gene match. Germline-derived CDR1 and CDR2 are SGHTA and FQGNSA. The chain's CDR3 is CASSTRQGPDTQYF. In nucleotides, the CDR3 is TGTGCCAGCAGCACCAGACAGGGGCCCGATACGCAGTATTTT.

This rearrangement joins TRBV7-9 to TRBJ1-1; TRBD1 might be the D (6 bases). CDR1 is SEHNR and CDR2 is FQNEAQ in the germline V gene (reference sequence). V was cut by 1 base and J by 6 bases, with 21 bases left in between. This CDR3 contains 17 residues. The CDR3 here is CASSLVGGGTKSPEAFF. CDR3 in DNA: TGTGCCAGCAGCTTAGTAGGGGGGGGCACGAAGAGCCCTGAAGCTTTCTTT.

This clone was detected only once. The rearrangement uses TRBV4-2 and TRBJ2-2, with a tentative D call TRBD2 (5 bases). The CDR3 spans 17 residues. Germline CDR1 and CDR2: LGHNA and YNFKEQ. The germline V and J ends were trimmed by 0 bases and 3 bases, with 14 bases remaining between them. The CDR3 DNA follows: TGTGCCAGCAGCCAAGAGGGTACTAGTCCTCACACCGGGGAGCTGTTTTTT. Translated, it gives CASSQEGTSPHTGELFF.

The chain has TRBV19 and TRBJ1-1; D is possibly TRBD1 (5 bases). The V end was cut by 7 bases, the J end by 1 base, with 10 bases between. The CDR3 runs 13 residues. Looked up from germline, CDR1 is LNHDA and CDR2 is SQIVND (reference sequence). CDR3 nucleotide sequence: TGTGCCAGTACCGGGGCGAAGAACACTGAAGCTTTCTTT. Translation: CASTGAKNTEAFF.

J is TRBJ1-3 and V is TRBV5-8; D is perhaps TRBD1 (6 bases). Trimming removed 5 bases from V and 4 bases from J, with 16 bases in between. CDR1 and CDR2 from the germline V gene are SGHTS and YDEGEE. This CDR3 has 15 residues. CDR3 sequence: CASSSTTGLGNTIYF. The CDR3 region has the DNA TGTGCCAGCAGTTCAACTACAGGGTTGGGAAACACCATATATTTT. Combining the CDR3 with reference TRBV5-8 and TRBJ1-3 gives the whole variable domain EAGVTQSPTHLIKTRGQQATLRCSPISGHTSVYWYQQALGLGLQFLLWYDEGEERNRGNFPPRFSGRQFPNYSSELNVNALELEDSALYLCASSSTTGLGNTIYFGEGSWLTVV.

This sequence joins TRBV19 and TRBJ1-5, with D tentatively TRBD1 (6 bases). CDR1 and CDR2 (germline): LNHDA, SQIVND (reference sequence). The CDR3 sequence is 15 residues long. V lost 5 bases and J 4 bases, leaving 15 bases between the germline ends. The CDR3 DNA is TGTGCCAGTAGTGCGACCGGGCAGGGGAATCAGCCCCAGCATTTT. This codes for CASSATGQGNQPQHF.

The chain uses TRBV7-2 and TRBJ2-7, with no clear D. CDR1 and CDR2 from the germline V gene are SGHTA and FQGNSA. CDR3 length equals 13 residues. V gave up 1 base and J gave up 3 bases, with 7 bases separating them. CDR3 sequence reads: CASSLGVGYEQYF. The CDR3 nucleotides read TGTGCCAGCAGCTTAGGTGTGGGCTACGAGCAGTACTTC.

The rearrangement links TRBV27 to TRBJ1-3, with no clear D. The germline V gene encodes CDR1 MNHEY and CDR2 SMNVEV (reference sequence). V lost 3 bases and J 0 bases, leaving 12 bases between the germline ends. The CDR3 is made up of 16 amino acids. The CDR3 is CASSLFGRSSGNTIYF. The CDR3 DNA reads TGTGCCAGCAGTTTGTTCGGTAGGTCCTCTGGAAACACCATATATTTT.

J is TRBJ2-7 and V is TRBV4-1; possible D gene TRBD1, 6 bases. V was clipped by 1 base and J by 2 bases, with 15 bases between them. CDR1 and CDR2 from the germline V gene are MGHRA and YSYEKL. This CDR3 spans 16 amino acids. CDR3 in amino acids: CASSQGEGVVAYEQYF. The CDR3 bases are TGCGCCAGCAGCCAAGGAGAGGGGGTTGTGGCCTACGAGCAGTACTTC.